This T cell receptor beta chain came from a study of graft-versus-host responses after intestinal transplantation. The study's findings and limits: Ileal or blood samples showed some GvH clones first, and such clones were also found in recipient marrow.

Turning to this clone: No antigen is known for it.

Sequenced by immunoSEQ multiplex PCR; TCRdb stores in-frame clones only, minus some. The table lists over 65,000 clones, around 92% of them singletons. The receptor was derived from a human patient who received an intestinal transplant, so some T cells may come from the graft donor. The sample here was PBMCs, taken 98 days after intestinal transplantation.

The CDR3 protein is CASSVAEGYTEAFF. CDR3 nucleotide sequence: TGTGCCAGCAGCGTAGCGGAGGGGTACACTGAAGCTTTCTTT. This chain connects TRBV9 to TRBJ1-1, with a tentative D call TRBD1 (5 bases). CDR1 is SGDLS, CDR2 YYNGEE, per germline. This CDR3 is built from 14 residues. Trimming pared 0 bases from V and 3 bases from J, leaving 9 bases between.